One and the same sample provided the 6 T cell receptor beta chains below, sequenced in a study of blood T cell repertoires in COVID-19. Clones were sequenced by immunoSEQ multiplex PCR, and TCRdb holds only the in-frame ones, with some missing. The sample records some 220,000 clones, approximately 83% being singletons. Sequenced: PBMCs or T cells enriched from blood (not recorded which). All receptors come from a woman aged 40 to 50 with acute COVID-19.

The chain combines TRBV5-1 with TRBJ1-5; tentatively, D is TRBD1 (6 bases). The CDR3 has 15 amino acids. CDR1 is SGHRS and CDR2 is YFSETQ in the germline V gene. The ends were cut back, 4 bases at V and 3 bases at J, with 14 bases in the middle. CDR3 protein: CASSLTGQSNQPQHF. CDR3 in DNA: TGCGCCAGCAGCCTCACCGGACAGTCCAATCAGCCCCAGCATTTT.

The gene calls are TRBV30 and TRBJ1-6; TRBD1 agrees at 8 bases. This CDR3 contains 21 residues. Germline-derived CDR1 and CDR2 are GTSNPN and SVGIG (reference sequence). V was clipped by 2 bases and J by 1 base; unmatched bases: 19. CDR3 amino acids: CAWSFSPGQGLPSSYNSPLHF. The DNA of the CDR3 is TGTGCCTGGAGTTTTAGCCCAGGACAGGGACTACCTTCGTCCTATAATTCACCCCTCCACTTT.

V gene TRBV14 combines with J gene TRBJ1-1; perhaps TRBD1 as D (6 bases). V shed 4 bases and J shed 1 base, with 16 bases lying between them. This CDR3 is 16 amino acids long. CDR1 SGHDN and CDR2 FVKESK come from the germline V gene. Here the CDR3 DNA reads TGTGCCAGCAGCCTAATGGTAGGGACACCGAACACTGAAGCTTTCTTT. Translation gives CASSLMVGTPNTEAFF.

This clone occurred once. The chain employs TRBV27 and TRBJ2-3; 13 nucleotides match TRBD2. This CDR3 is 16 amino acids long. V was clipped by 6 bases and J by 11 bases; unmatched bases: 14. Germline CDR1 reads MNHEY; CDR2 reads SMNVEV (reference sequence). The CDR3 DNA follows: TGTGCCAGCAGACCCGGTGGACTAGCGGGAGATTTGATGCAGTATTTT. Translation gives CASRPGGLAGDLMQYF.

The rearrangement uses TRBV27 and TRBJ2-7; 7 bases align to TRBD1. The V gene's germline CDR1 is MNHEY and CDR2 SMNVEV (reference sequence). The junction had 10 bases not matched to a gene; V was cut back by 5 bases and J by 3 bases. The CDR3 has 15 residues. The CDR3 reads CASSASGTALYEQYF. CDR3 DNA: TGTGCCAGCAGTGCCTCCGGGACAGCCCTCTACGAGCAGTACTTC.

The chain is built from TRBV7-3 and TRBJ1-1, with 8 positions matching TRBD1. Unmatched junction bases numbered 1, after V lost 3 bases and J lost 1 base. CDR3 length: 14 amino acids. CDR1 and CDR2 from the germline V gene are SGHTA and FQGTGA. This chain's CDR3 is CASSFGQGNTEAFF. The CDR3 region has the DNA TGTGCCAGCAGCTTCGGACAGGGGAACACTGAAGCTTTCTTT.